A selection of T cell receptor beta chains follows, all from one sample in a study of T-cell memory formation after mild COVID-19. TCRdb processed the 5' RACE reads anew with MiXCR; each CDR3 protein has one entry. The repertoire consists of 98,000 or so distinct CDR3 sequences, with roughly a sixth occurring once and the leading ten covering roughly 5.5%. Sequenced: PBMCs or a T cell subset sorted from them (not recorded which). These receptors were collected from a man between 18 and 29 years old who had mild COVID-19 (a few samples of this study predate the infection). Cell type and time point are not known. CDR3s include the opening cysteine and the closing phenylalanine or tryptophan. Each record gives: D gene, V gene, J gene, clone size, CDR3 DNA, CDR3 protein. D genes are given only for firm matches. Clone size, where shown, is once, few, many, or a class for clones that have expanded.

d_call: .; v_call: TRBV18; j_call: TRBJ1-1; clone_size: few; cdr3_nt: TGTGCCAGCTCACCCACTGGAATGGGGGGCGACCTGCGGACATGGGCTTTCTTT; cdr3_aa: CASSPTGMGGDLRTWAFF
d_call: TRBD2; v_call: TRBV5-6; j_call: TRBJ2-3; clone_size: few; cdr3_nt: TGTGCCAGCAGCACTAGCGGGGCGTCAGATACGCAGTATTTT; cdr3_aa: CASSTSGASDTQYF
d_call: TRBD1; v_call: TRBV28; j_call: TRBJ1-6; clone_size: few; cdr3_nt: TGTGCCAGCAGTATGAACAGGGGAAGAAGCTCACCCCTCCACTTT; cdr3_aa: CASSMNRGRSSPLHF
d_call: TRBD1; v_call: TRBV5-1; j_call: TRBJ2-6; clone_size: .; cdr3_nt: TGCGCCAGCAGCTTGGGACAGGGTGGGTCTGGGGCCAACGTCCTGACTTTC; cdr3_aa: CASSLGQGGSGANVLTF
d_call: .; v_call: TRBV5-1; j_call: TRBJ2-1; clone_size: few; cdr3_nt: TGCGCCAGCAGCTTGGACCCTTACAATGAGCAGTTCTTC; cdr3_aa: CASSLDPYNEQFF
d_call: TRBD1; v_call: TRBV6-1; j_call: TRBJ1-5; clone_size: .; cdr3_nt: TGTGCCAGCAGTGCTCGGGGACAGGGGTATCAGCCCCAGCATTTT; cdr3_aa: CASSARGQGYQPQHF
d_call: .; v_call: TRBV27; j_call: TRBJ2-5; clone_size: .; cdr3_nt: TGTGCCAGCAGTTTAACGTTTATGGAGACCCAGTACTTC; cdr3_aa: CASSLTFMETQYF
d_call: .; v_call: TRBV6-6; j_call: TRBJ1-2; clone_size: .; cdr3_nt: TGTGCCAGCAGTTACGCACAAAGGGATGGCTACACCTTC; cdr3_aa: CASSYAQRDGYTF
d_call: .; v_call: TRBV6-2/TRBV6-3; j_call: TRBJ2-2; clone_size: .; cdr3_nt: TGTGCCAGCCTTGCGGCGGTGAACACCGGGGAGCTGTTTTTT; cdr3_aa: CASLAAVNTGELFF
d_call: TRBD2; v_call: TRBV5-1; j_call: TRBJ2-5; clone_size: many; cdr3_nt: TGCGCCAGCAGCCAGAAGACTAGCGGGTCAGTCGAGACCCAGTACTTC; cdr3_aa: CASSQKTSGSVETQYF
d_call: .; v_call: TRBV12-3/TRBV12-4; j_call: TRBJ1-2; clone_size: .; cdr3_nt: TGTGACAGCAGTTTTTCCGGGGCGAATGGCTACACCTTC; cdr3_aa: CDSSFSGANGYTF
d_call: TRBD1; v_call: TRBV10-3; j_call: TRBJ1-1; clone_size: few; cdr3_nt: TGTGCCATCAGTGTCAGGACAGGGGACACTGAAGCTTTCTTT; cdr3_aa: CAISVRTGDTEAFF
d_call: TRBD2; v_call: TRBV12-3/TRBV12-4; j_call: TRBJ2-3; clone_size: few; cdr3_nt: TGTGCCAGCAGTATCAGAGGACTAGCGGGGAACACAGATACGCAGTATTTT; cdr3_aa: CASSIRGLAGNTDTQYF
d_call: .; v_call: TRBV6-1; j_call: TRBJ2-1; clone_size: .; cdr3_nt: TGTGCCAGCGTATTACGATACAATGAGCAGTTCTTC; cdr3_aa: CASVLRYNEQFF
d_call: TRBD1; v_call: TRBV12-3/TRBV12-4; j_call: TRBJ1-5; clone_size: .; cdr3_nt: TGTGCCAGCAGCCAACAGGGGAGTCAGCCCCAGCATTTT; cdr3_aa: CASSQQGSQPQHF
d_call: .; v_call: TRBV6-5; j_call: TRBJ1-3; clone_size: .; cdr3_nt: TGTGCCACGACAGCCCAGAACTCTGGAAACACCATATATTTT; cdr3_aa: CATTAQNSGNTIYF
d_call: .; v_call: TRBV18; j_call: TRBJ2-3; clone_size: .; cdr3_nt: TGTGCCAGCTCACCGGACGGACGAATCACAGATACGCAGTATTTT; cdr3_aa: CASSPDGRITDTQYF
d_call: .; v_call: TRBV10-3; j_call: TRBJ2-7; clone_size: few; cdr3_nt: TGTGCCATCAGTGCCCAGGTATCCTACGAGCAGTACTTC; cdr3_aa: CAISAQVSYEQYF
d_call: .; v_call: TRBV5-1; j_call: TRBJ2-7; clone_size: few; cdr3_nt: TGCGCCAGCAGCTCGCCCCTCACCTACGAGCAGTACTTC; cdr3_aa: CASSSPLTYEQYF
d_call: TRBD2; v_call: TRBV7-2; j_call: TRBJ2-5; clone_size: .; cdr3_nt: TGTGCCAGCAGCTCGGGACTAGCTCAACAAGAGACCCAGTACTTC; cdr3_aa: CASSSGLAQQETQYF
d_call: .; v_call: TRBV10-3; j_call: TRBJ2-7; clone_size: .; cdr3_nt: TGTGCCATCACCGAGGGGCGTGGGGGATACGAGCAGTACTTC; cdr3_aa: CAITEGRGGYEQYF
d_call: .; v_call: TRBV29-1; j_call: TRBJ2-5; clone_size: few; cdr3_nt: TGCAGCGTTGTGCGTTCCGGGGCGGGAGAGACCCAGTACTTC; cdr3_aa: CSVVRSGAGETQYF
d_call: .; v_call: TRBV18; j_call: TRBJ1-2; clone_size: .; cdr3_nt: TGTGCCAGCTCCCCCGGTGTTCAGGATTATGGCTACACCTTC; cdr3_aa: CASSPGVQDYGYTF
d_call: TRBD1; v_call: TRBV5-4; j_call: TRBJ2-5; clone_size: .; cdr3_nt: TGTGCCAGCAGCTTAACAGGGGCCAGGGAGACCCAGTACTTC; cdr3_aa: CASSLTGARETQYF
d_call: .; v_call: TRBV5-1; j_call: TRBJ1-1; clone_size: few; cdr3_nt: TGCGCCAGCAGCTGGGGGATCAACACTGAAGCTTTCTTT; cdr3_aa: CASSWGINTEAFF
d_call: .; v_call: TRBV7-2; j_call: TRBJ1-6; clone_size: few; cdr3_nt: TGTGCCAGCAGTTCTCACCTCGACGGAAATTCACCCCTCCACTTT; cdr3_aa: CASSSHLDGNSPLHF
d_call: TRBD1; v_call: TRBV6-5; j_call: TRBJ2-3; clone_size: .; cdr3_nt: TGTGCCAGCAGCCCGGGGGACAGGTTGAGAACAGATACGCAGTATTTT; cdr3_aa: CASSPGDRLRTDTQYF
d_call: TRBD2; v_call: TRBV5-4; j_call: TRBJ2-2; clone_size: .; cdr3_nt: TGTGCCAGCAGCCCGTTAGCGGGGGCGAACACCGGGGAGCTGTTTTTT; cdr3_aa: CASSPLAGANTGELFF
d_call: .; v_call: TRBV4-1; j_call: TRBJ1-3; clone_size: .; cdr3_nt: TGCGCCAGCAGCCGGGCAGGGCTAATACTACGCGGAAACACCATATATTTT; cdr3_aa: CASSRAGLILRGNTIYF
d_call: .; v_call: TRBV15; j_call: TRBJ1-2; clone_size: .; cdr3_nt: TGTGCCACCAGCAGAGATGCGGTCCTCGGCTACACCTTC; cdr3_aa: CATSRDAVLGYTF
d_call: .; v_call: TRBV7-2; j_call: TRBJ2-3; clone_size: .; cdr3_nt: TGTGCCAGCAGCTTCAATGGCCTCACAGATACGCAGTATTTT; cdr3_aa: CASSFNGLTDTQYF
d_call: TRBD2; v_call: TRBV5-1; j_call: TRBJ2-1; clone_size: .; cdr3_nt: TGCGCCAGCAGCTTGGTCCTAGCGGGGGGGAAGAATGAGCAGTTCTTC; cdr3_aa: CASSLVLAGGKNEQFF
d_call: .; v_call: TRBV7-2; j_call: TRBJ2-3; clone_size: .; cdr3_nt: TGTGCCAGCAGCTTACGATCCGTAGATACGCAGTATTTT; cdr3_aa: CASSLRSVDTQYF
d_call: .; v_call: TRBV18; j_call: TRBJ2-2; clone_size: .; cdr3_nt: TGTGCCAGCTCACCAGGACGGGACACCGGGGAGCTGTTTTTT; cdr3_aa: CASSPGRDTGELFF
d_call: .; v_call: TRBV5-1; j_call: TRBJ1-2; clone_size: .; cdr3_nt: TGCGCCAGCAGCCCGGACAGCTATGGCTACACCTTC; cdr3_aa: CASSPDSYGYTF
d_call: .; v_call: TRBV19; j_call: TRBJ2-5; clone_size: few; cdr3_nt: TGTGCCAGTAGTATAATGTACCAAGAGACCCAGTACTTC; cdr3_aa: CASSIMYQETQYF
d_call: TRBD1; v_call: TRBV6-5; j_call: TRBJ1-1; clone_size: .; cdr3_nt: TGTGCCAGCAGCCCGGACAGGATTTACACTGAAGCTTTCTTT; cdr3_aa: CASSPDRIYTEAFF
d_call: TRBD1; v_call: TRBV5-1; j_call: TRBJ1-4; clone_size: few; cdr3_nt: TGCGCCAGCAGCCAACCCGACAGGGAAAATGAAAAACTGTTTTTT; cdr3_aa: CASSQPDRENEKLFF
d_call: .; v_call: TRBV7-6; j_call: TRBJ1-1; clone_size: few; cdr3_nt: TGTGCCAGCAGCCTGGGAGGGCCGGGCACTGAAGCTTTCTTT; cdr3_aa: CASSLGGPGTEAFF
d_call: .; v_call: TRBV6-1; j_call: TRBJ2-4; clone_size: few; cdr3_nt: TGTGCCAGCAGTGAAAAGGACAAGGCTGACATTCAGTACTTC; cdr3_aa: CASSEKDKADIQYF
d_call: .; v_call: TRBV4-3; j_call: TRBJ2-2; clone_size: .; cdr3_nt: TGCGCCAGCAGCCAATTAGGGGACAAATCCGGGGAGCTGTTTTTT; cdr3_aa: CASSQLGDKSGELFF
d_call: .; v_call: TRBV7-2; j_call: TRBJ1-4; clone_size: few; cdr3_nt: TGTGCCAGCAGCTTAATGGAGGGAGGAGAAAAACTGTTTTTT; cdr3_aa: CASSLMEGGEKLFF